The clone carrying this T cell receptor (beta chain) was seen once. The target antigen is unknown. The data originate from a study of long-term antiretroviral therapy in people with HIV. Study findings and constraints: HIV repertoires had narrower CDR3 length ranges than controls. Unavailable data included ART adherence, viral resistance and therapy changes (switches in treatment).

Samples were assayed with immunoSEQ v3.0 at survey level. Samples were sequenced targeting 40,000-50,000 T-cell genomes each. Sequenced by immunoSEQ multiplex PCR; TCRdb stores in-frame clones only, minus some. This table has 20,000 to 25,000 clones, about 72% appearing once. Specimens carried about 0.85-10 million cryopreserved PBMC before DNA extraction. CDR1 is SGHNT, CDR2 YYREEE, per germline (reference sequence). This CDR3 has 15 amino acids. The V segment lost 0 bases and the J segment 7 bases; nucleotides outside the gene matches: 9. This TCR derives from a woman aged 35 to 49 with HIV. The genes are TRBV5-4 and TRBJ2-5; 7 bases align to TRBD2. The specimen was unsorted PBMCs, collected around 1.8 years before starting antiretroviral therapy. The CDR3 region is CASSLAVAGVVTQYF. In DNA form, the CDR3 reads TGTGCCAGCAGCTTGGCCGTCGCGGGGGTTGTGACCCAGTACTTC.